Listed here are 10 T cell receptor beta chains from one sample, sequenced in a study of blood T cell repertoires in COVID-19. Produced via immunoSEQ multiplex PCR; TCRdb's table is partial and in-frame only. This sample has about 200,000 clones, with about 83% found just once. The source material was peripheral blood. The receptors come from a man aged 60 to 75 who had recovered from COVID-19.

The chain combines TRBV6-2 or TRBV6-3 with TRBJ2-7, with 7 bases aligning to TRBD2. The CDR3 totals 14 residues. With V trimmed by 2 bases and J by 2 bases, 3 bases remained unmatched. The V gene's germline CDR1 is MNHEY and CDR2 SVGEGT. The CDR3: CASSYGLAAYEQYF. CDR3 DNA: TGTGCCAGCAGTTACGGGCTAGCGGCCTACGAGCAGTACTTC.

The genes are TRBV6-5 and TRBJ2-6, with D maybe TRBD1 (5 bases). Germline assignment: CDR1 MNHEY and CDR2 SVGAGI. The CDR3 sequence is 15 residues long. The V and J ends lost 7 bases and 2 bases respectively, with 12 bases between them. CDR3 nucleotide sequence: TGTGCCAGCATGATAACAGGTACTGGGGCCAACGTCCTGACTTTC. Amino acids: CASMITGTGANVLTF.

The genes are TRBV3-1 (or the pseudogene TRBV3-2) and TRBJ2-5; the D gene is possibly TRBD1 (5 bases). This CDR3 contains 13 residues. Deletions cut 4 bases from V and 4 bases from J, with 10 bases between. CDR1 is LGHDT, CDR2 YNNKEL, per germline (reference sequence). CDR3 protein: CASSRQGIETQYF. In DNA, the CDR3 is TGTGCCAGCAGCCGTCAGGGTATAGAGACCCAGTACTTC.

This chain links TRBV25-1 with TRBJ2-2; no clear D. Looked up from germline, CDR1 is MGHDK and CDR2 is SYGVNS. Trimming took 1 base from V and 5 from J, leaving 8 bases between them. The CDR3 runs 14 residues. CDR3 bases: TGTGCCAGCAGTGAATCCCTATCAACCGGGGAGCTGTTTTTT. This encodes CASSESLSTGELFF.

V and J are TRBV11-3 and TRBJ2-1; TRBD2 matches 12 bases. From germline, CDR1 is SGHNT and CDR2 YENEEA. CDR3 length: 15 amino acids. V lost 5 bases, J lost 10 bases, and 9 bases stayed unmatched. CDR3 amino acids: CASSQGGLAGGEQFF. In nucleotides, the CDR3 is TGTGCCAGCAGCCAGGGTGGTCTAGCGGGAGGGGAGCAGTTCTTC.

This chain connects TRBV6-1 to TRBJ2-7; 8 bases agree with TRBD2. The CDR3 has 15 amino acids. V shed 3 bases, J shed 5 bases, and the junction held 9 bases outside the gene matches. The germline gives CDR1 MNHNS, CDR2 SASEGT. The CDR3: CASSDLTSDIDEQYF. In DNA, the CDR3 is TGTGCCAGCAGTGACCTGACTAGCGACATCGACGAGCAGTACTTC.

J is TRBJ1-6 and V is TRBV30, with a tentative D call TRBD1 (5 bases). The V end lost 0 bases, the J end lost 8 bases, and 11 bases lay between the germline ends. CDR3 length equals 14 residues. From germline, CDR1 is GTSNPN and CDR2 SVGIG (reference sequence). CDR3 in DNA: TGTGCCTGGAGTGTGCAGGGCGGGGATTCACCCCTCCACTTT. As protein: CAWSVQGGDSPLHF. Filled out from reference TRBV30 and TRBJ1-6, the complete variable domain reads SQTIHQWPATLVQPVGSPLSLECTVEGTSNPNLYWYRQAAGRGLQLLFYSVGIGQISSEVPQNLSASRPQDRQFILSSKKLLLSDSGFYLCAWSVQGGDSPLHFGNGTRLTVT.

With respect to this clone: Other nucleotide sequences in the sample specify the same CDR3. The chain uses TRBV27 and TRBJ2-3; D gene unclear. CDR1 MNHEY and CDR2 SMNVEV come from the germline V gene (reference sequence). Trimming stripped 8 bases from V and 2 bases from J, with 11 bases between. The CDR3 covers 13 residues. DNA for the CDR3: TGTGCCAGCCGCGGCACCTCCACAGATACGCAGTATTTT. Residues: CASRGTSTDTQYF.

This chain links TRBV29-1 with TRBJ2-2; perhaps TRBD1 as D (5 bases). Germline values: CDR1 SQVTM, CDR2 ANQGSEA. V was pared by 0 bases and J by 3 bases, with 8 bases between. CDR3 length: 14 residues. CDR3 in DNA: TGCAGCGTTGAAGAGCAGGGCTACACCGGGGAGCTGTTTTTT. Protein: CSVEEQGYTGELFF.

About this clone itself: At one end the junction does not follow the germline gene, possibly because of a read error. The chain combines TRBV7-2 with TRBJ2-1; no definite D call. CDR1 and CDR2 (germline): SGHTA, FQGNSA. The CDR3 totals 12 residues. CDR3 amino acids: CASSLQYSEQFF. As DNA, the CDR3 is TGTGCCAGCAGCCTACAATACAGTGAGCAGTTCTTC.